These 30 T cell receptor beta chains were sequenced from one sample in a study of spatial heterogeneity in lung cancer. Stated time point: sample taken at primary tumor resection. TCRdb re-called the 5' RACE reads with MiXCR, one entry per CDR3 protein. The sample records about 7,700 distinct CDR3 sequences, roughly a sixth being singletons. Material: normal lung tissue next to the tumor, obtained at surgery. The receptors shown here come from a male donor with early-stage non-small cell lung cancer.

This clonotype has only a few counts. The chain employs TRBV7-9 and TRBJ1-3, with D possibly TRBD1 on 6 matching bases. V lost 0 bases to trimming and J lost 1 base, with 13 bases between them. The CDR3 loop spans 17 amino acids. The germline V gene encodes CDR1 SEHNR and CDR2 FQNEAQ (reference sequence). In DNA form, the CDR3 reads TGTGCCAGCAGCTTAGCGACATCAGGGGCTTCTGGAAACACCATATATTTT. This gives the protein CASSLATSGASGNTIYF.

The chain's CDR3 is CASSRKTGSGEQYF. Here the CDR3 DNA reads TGTGCCAGCAGTAGAAAGACAGGGTCCGGCGAGCAGTACTTC. V and J are TRBV6-5 and TRBJ2-7, with 7 bases identical to TRBD1. Germline CDR1 and CDR2: MNHEY and SVGAGI. The CDR3 loop spans 14 amino acids. After removal of 5 bases from V and 6 bases from J, the junction contained 10 bases not matched to a gene.

There are a few counts of this clonotype. The rearrangement links TRBV7-2 to TRBJ1-1; 7 bases fit TRBD1. This CDR3 contains 11 residues. CDR1 is SGHTA, CDR2 FQGNSA, per germline. V lost 0 bases to trimming and J lost 11 bases; unmatched junction nucleotides: 0. In nucleotides, the CDR3 is TGTGCCAGCAGCTTAGCACAGGGGGCTTTCTTT. This gives the protein CASSLAQGAFF.

The chain couples TRBV29-1 to TRBJ1-1; tentative D call: TRBD1 (6 bases). Deletions cut 2 bases from V and 5 bases from J, with 15 bases between. CDR3 length: 14 amino acids. The germline V gene has CDR1 SQVTM and CDR2 ANQGSEA. Here the CDR3 DNA reads TGCAGCGTTGAAATAGCAGGGGTAGGAACTGAAGCTTTCTTT. This encodes CSVEIAGVGTEAFF.

In its sample, this clonotype ranks as medium-sized. The chain carries TRBV5-6 and TRBJ2-5, with 7 bases matching TRBD1. V gave up 4 bases and J gave up 4 bases; unmatched junction bases: 13. CDR1 and CDR2 (germline): SGHDT, YYEEEE. The CDR3 spans 16 residues. The CDR3 sequence is CASSLPPAGGRETQYF. CDR3 sequence (DNA): TGTGCCAGCAGCCTGCCCCCGGCAGGGGGTAGAGAGACCCAGTACTTC.

This clonotype was observed many times. The chain combines TRBV2 with TRBJ2-5, with TRBD1 identical over 8 bases. Germline V gene lookup returns CDR1 SNHLY and CDR2 FYNNEI. Unmatched junction bases numbered 6, after V lost 6 bases and J lost 0 bases. The CDR3 spans 15 residues. CDR3 amino acids: CASSLRQGNQETQYF. In nucleotides, the CDR3 is TGTGCCAGCAGCCTTAGACAGGGGAACCAAGAGACCCAGTACTTC.

This clonotype ranks as medium-sized. The rearrangement joins TRBV11-2 to TRBJ2-7; a weak D match, TRBD1 (5 bases). V was cut by 10 bases and J by 6 bases, with 16 bases left in between. Germline CDR1 and CDR2: SGHAT and FQNNGV. This CDR3 has 12 residues. This CDR3 reads CAIRSDRGEQYF. The CDR3 DNA is TGTGCCATTAGGTCCGATAGGGGCGAGCAGTACTTC. Full variable domain (rest looked up from reference TRBV11-2 and TRBJ2-7): EAGVAQSPRYKIIEKRQSVAFWCNPISGHATLYWYQQILGQGPKLLIQFQNNGVVDDSQLPKDRFSAERLKGVDSTLKIQPAKLEDSAVYLCAIRSDRGEQYFGPGTRLTVT.

This clonotype was counted between two and nine times. This chain uses TRBV6-1 with TRBJ1-3; weak D call: TRBD1 (5 bases). The V end lost 1 base, the J end lost 0 bases, and 7 bases lay between the germline ends. This CDR3 is 15 amino acids long. Germline V gene lookup returns CDR1 MNHNS and CDR2 SASEGT. This chain's CDR3 is CASSEGDGSGNTIYF. The CDR3 coding sequence is TGTGCCAGCAGTGAAGGGGACGGCTCTGGAAACACCATATATTTT.

This clonotype was seen repeatedly, ten times or more. The chain recombines TRBV11-2 with TRBJ2-3, with 8 nucleotides matching TRBD2. Trimming took 0 bases from V and 2 from J; bases not matched to a gene: 16. The CDR3 length is 20 residues. The germline V gene has CDR1 SGHAT and CDR2 FQNNGV. Here the CDR3 reads CASSLERAATGTRYTDTQYF. Written as DNA, the CDR3 is TGTGCCAGCAGCTTAGAAAGGGCAGCGACCGGGACTAGATACACAGATACGCAGTATTTT.

The rearrangement links TRBV9 to TRBJ1-1, with D possibly matching TRBD1 (5 bases). The germline V and J ends were trimmed by 0 bases and 8 bases, with 11 bases remaining between them. Germline V lookup: CDR1 SGDLS, CDR2 YYNGEE. CDR3 size: 13 residues. CDR3 sequence reads: CASSVDSRGEAFF. The CDR3, as DNA: TGTGCCAGCAGCGTAGATTCAAGGGGCGAAGCTTTCTTT.

The chain links TRBV27 to TRBJ2-7; TRBD2 might be the D (6 bases). Trimming stripped 2 bases from V and 6 bases from J, with 14 bases between. This CDR3 region has 14 residues. Per germline, CDR1 MNHEY and CDR2 SMNVEV (reference sequence). CDR3 nucleotides: TGTGCCAGCAGTTTAATGGCAGGGACTGGCGAGCAGTACTTC. Translated, it gives CASSLMAGTGEQYF.

The chain combines TRBV7-9 with TRBJ2-3, with 12 positions matching TRBD1. The CDR3 runs 15 residues. Losses at the gene ends were 5 bases for V and 5 bases for J; bases not matched to a gene: 5. Germline assignment: CDR1 SEHNR and CDR2 FQNEAQ (reference sequence). CDR3 DNA: TGTGCCAGCAGCGAGGGGACAGGGGGCTTAGATACGCAGTATTTT. This encodes CASSEGTGGLDTQYF.

The V and J genes are TRBV19 and TRBJ2-7, with D possibly called TRBD1 or TRBD2 (5 bases each). The CDR3 contains 15 residues. V lost 3 bases and J lost 3, with 15 bases in between. Germline values: CDR1 LNHDA, CDR2 SQIVND (reference sequence). The DNA of the CDR3 is TGTGCCAGTAGTATGGGGGTTTCGGGAATCTACGAGCAGTACTTC. Translating gives CASSMGVSGIYEQYF.

This sequence joins TRBV7-3 and TRBJ2-1, with D tentatively TRBD1 or TRBD2 (5 bases each). Germline-derived CDR1 and CDR2 are SGHTA and FQGTGA. The CDR3 has 16 amino acids. The V gene lost 5 bases and the J gene lost 1 base, with 15 bases spanning the gap. CDR3 loop: CASSLGGVGSYNEQFF. The CDR3, as DNA: TGTGCCAGCAGCCTTGGGGGAGTTGGGTCCTACAATGAGCAGTTCTTC.

The rearrangement joins TRBV7-6 to TRBJ2-7, with a weak D call TRBD2 (7 bases). The germline gives CDR1 SGHVS, CDR2 FNYEAQ. This CDR3 has 14 amino acids. V was pared by 2 bases and J by 5 bases, with 13 bases between. The DNA of the CDR3 is TGTGCCAGCAGCTTAAGAAGGGGGGGCGACGAGCAGTACTTC. Residues: CASSLRRGGDEQYF.

This clonotype has a handful of counts. The chain joins TRBV27 to TRBJ2-2, with unresolved D. This CDR3 comprises 14 residues. Per germline, CDR1 MNHEY and CDR2 SMNVEV (reference sequence). Trimming left V 4 bases short and J 3 bases short, with 9 bases between. For the CDR3, the DNA is TGTGCCAGCAGTTCCAGACTCCACACCGGGGAGCTGTTTTTT. Encoded protein: CASSSRLHTGELFF.

This clonotype is medium-sized in the sample. V usage is TRBV18 and J usage is TRBJ1-4; maybe TRBD1 (5 bases). The CDR3 runs 14 residues. The V gene's germline CDR1 is KGHSH and CDR2 LQKENI. V was shortened by 8 bases and J by 1 base, with 11 bases between the two germline ends. For the CDR3, the DNA is TGTGCCAGCAAGGATGACAGAACTAATGAAAAACTGTTTTTT. As protein: CASKDDRTNEKLFF.

This clonotype appeared many times. This rearrangement joins TRBV29-1 to TRBJ2-1; D is unclear. The CDR3 has 15 residues. The V gene's germline CDR1 is SQVTM and CDR2 ANQGSEA. Trimming removed 7 bases from V and 3 bases from J, with 19 bases in between. The CDR3: CSANLGRAYYNEQFF. The CDR3 region has the DNA TGCAGCGCTAACCTTGGGCGAGCCTACTACAATGAGCAGTTCTTC.

Many counts were recorded for this clonotype. The gene calls are TRBV10-3 and TRBJ2-3; 7 bases line up with TRBD2. The trim removed 3 bases at V and 0 bases at J, leaving 6 bases unmatched. CDR3 length: 16 amino acids. CDR1 ENHRY and CDR2 SYGVKD come from the germline V gene. CDR3 DNA: TGTGCCATCAGTGATCCTAGCGGAGTTAGCACAGATACGCAGTATTTT. Protein: CAISDPSGVSTDTQYF.

This clonotype was picked up many times. CDR3 sequence: CSANSDSNQPQHF. The DNA for the CDR3 is TGCAGTGCTAATTCGGATAGCAATCAGCCCCAGCATTTT. The J gene is TRBJ1-5, the V gene TRBV20-1; no reliable D call. V was trimmed by 4 bases and J by 0 bases, leaving 7 bases between them. CDR1 DFQATT and CDR2 SNEGSKA come from the germline V gene (reference sequence). The CDR3 consists of 13 residues.

Points on this clonotype: A much more abundant neighbour one base away suggests this may be a read error. The rearrangement uses TRBV11-1 and TRBJ2-1; D is undetermined. V lost 5 bases to trimming and J lost 10 bases, with 12 bases between them. The CDR3 runs 12 residues. The V gene's germline CDR1 is SGHAT and CDR2 FQDESV (reference sequence). The CDR3 loop reads CASSGAQDEQFF. As DNA, the CDR3 is TGTGCCAGCAGCGGTGCGCAGGACGAGCAGTTCTTC.

V gene TRBV11-2 combines with J gene TRBJ2-1, with 9 bases aligning to TRBD2. CDR3 size: 15 residues. CDR1 and CDR2 (germline): SGHAT, FQNNGV. V lost 5 bases and J lost 3; bases outside the gene matches: 5. The CDR3 DNA reads TGTGCCAGCAGCCCCAGCGGGGGGCACTACAATGAGCAGTTCTTC. It yields the protein CASSPSGGHYNEQFF.

In its sample, this clonotype ranks as medium-sized. The rearrangement uses TRBV6-1 and TRBJ1-1; no definite D call. V was shortened by 2 bases and J by 5 bases, with 9 bases between the two germline ends. Germline V gene sequence: CDR1 MNHNS, CDR2 SASEGT. This CDR3 has 13 amino acids. In DNA, the CDR3 is TGTGCCAGCAGTGAACGGGTTCGAACTGAAGCTTTCTTT. Translating it yields CASSERVRTEAFF.

This clonotype was observed at least ten times. The chain links TRBV7-2 to TRBJ2-3; 8 bases match TRBD2. The CDR3 runs to 15 residues. Germline-derived CDR1 and CDR2 are SGHTA and FQGNSA. The V segment lost 5 bases and the J segment 4 bases; nucleotides outside the gene matches: 8. The CDR3, as DNA: TGTGCCAGCAGCACCACCGGGGGGGCCGCAGATACGCAGTATTTT. As protein: CASSTTGGAADTQYF.

This clonotype has just a few counts. The rearrangement links TRBV10-3 to TRBJ2-3, with 13 nucleotides matching TRBD2. The J segment lost 5 bases and the V segment lost 6 bases, leaving 2 bases of the junction unmatched. In germline, CDR1 is ENHRY, CDR2 SYGVKD. CDR3 length equals 14 residues. The CDR3 coding sequence is TGTGCCATCAGGGGACTAGCGGGGCTAGATACGCAGTATTTT. This sequence encodes CAIRGLAGLDTQYF.

This clonotype was picked up many times. The V and J genes are TRBV18 and TRBJ2-5; D unclear. Looked up from germline, CDR1 is KGHSH and CDR2 is LQKENI. V was shortened by 1 base and J by 5 bases, with 8 bases between the two germline ends. The CDR3 is made up of 13 amino acids. The CDR3 DNA reads TGTGCCAGCTCACCACAGGGTATGGAGACCCAGTACTTC. Translation: CASSPQGMETQYF.

This clonotype was counted a few times. This chain connects TRBV5-1 to TRBJ2-5, with 11 positions matching TRBD1. This CDR3 comprises 15 residues. Trimming at V came to 4 bases and at J to 2 bases, leaving 4 bases not matched to a gene. Germline-derived CDR1 and CDR2 are SGHRS and YFSETQ. In DNA form, the CDR3 reads TGCGCCAGCAGCCGGACAGGGGGCCTTCAAGAGACCCAGTACTTC. Its protein product is CASSRTGGLQETQYF.

The chain couples TRBV12-3 or TRBV12-4 to TRBJ2-7; a possible D gene is TRBD2 (5 bases). The CDR3 consists of 13 residues. V was clipped by 7 bases and J by 5 bases, with 15 bases between them. The CDR3 loop reads CASTKTNLHEQYF. The CDR3 DNA reads as TGTGCCAGCACCAAGACTAACCTCCACGAGCAGTACTTC.

In DNA form, the CDR3 reads TGTGCCAGCAGCTTGGGCCGGACAGGGAAACAAGGGATCGGTGAAAAACTGTTTTTT. It is translated as CASSLGRTGKQGIGEKLFF. The chain is built from TRBV11-2 and TRBJ1-4, with TRBD1 matching 8 bases. With V trimmed by 3 bases and J by 7 bases, 19 bases remained unmatched. The CDR3 consists of 19 residues. From germline, CDR1 is SGHAT and CDR2 FQNNGV.

This clonotype has a handful of counts. CDR3 coding DNA: TGTGCCAGCAGTGAGGCAGGGGGACCCCCGGAGACCCAGTACTTC. It yields the protein CASSEAGGPPETQYF. The chain carries TRBV25-1 and TRBJ2-5, with 7 bases aligning to TRBD1. The germline V gene has CDR1 MGHDK and CDR2 SYGVNS. The CDR3 runs to 15 residues. The junction had 9 bases not matched to a gene; V was cut back by 3 bases and J by 5 bases. The complete variable domain, with remaining parts taken from reference TRBV25-1 and TRBJ2-5, reads EADIYQTPRYLVIGTGKKITLECSQTMGHDKMYWYQQDPGMELHLIHYSYGVNSTEKGDLSSESTVSRIRTEHFPLTLESARPSHTSQYLCASSEAGGPPETQYFGPGTRLLVL.